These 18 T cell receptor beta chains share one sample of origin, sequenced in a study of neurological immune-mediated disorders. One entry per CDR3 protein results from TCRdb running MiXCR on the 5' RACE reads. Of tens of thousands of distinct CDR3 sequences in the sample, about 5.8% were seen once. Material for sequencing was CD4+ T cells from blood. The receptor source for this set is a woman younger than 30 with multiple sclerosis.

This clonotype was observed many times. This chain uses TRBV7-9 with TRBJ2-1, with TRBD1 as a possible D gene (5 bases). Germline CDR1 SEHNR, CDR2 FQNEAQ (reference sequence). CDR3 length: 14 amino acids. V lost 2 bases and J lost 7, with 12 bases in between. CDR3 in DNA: TGTGCCAGCAGCTTAATTACAGGATCTAATGAGCAGTTCTTC. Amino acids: CASSLITGSNEQFF.

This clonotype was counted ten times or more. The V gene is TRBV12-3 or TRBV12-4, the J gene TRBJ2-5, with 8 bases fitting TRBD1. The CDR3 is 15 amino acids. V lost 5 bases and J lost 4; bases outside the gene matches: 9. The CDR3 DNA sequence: TGTGCCAGCAGTCGACAGGGGCTCTTGCGAGAGACCCAGTACTTC. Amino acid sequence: CASSRQGLLRETQYF.

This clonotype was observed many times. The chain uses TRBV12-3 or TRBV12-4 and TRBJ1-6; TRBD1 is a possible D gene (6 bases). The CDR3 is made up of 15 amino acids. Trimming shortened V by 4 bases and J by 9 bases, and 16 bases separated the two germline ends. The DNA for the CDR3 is TGTGCCAGCAGTTCCGTACAGGGTATTGGTTCACCCCTCCACTTT. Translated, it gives CASSSVQGIGSPLHF.

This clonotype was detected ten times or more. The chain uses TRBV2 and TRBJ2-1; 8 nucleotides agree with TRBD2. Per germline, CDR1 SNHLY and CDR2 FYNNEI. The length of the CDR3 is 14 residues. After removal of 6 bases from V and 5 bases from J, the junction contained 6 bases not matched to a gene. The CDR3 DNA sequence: TGTGCCAGCAGCCCCCGTAGCGGGGACAATGAGCAGTTCTTC. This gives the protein CASSPRSGDNEQFF.

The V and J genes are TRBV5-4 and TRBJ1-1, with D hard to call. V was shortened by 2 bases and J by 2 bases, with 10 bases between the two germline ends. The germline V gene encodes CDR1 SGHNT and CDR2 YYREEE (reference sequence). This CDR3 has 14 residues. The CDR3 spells CASSFFGANTEAFF. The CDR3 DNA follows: TGTGCCAGCAGCTTTTTTGGAGCAAACACTGAAGCTTTCTTT.

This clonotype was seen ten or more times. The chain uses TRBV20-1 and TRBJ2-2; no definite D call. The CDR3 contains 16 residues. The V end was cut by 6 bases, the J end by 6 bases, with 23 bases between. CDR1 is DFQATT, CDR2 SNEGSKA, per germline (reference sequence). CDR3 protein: CSAPPLGNGLAGELFF. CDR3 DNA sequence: TGCAGTGCACCTCCTCTGGGGAATGGATTAGCCGGGGAGCTGTTTTTT.

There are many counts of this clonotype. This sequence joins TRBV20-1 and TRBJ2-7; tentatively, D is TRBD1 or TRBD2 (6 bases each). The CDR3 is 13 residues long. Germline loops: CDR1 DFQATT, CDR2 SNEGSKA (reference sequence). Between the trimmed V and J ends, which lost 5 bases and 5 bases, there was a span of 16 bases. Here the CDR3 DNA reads TGCAGTGCTGGGGGGCAGGGTCGGGACGAGCAGTACTTC. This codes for CSAGGQGRDEQYF.

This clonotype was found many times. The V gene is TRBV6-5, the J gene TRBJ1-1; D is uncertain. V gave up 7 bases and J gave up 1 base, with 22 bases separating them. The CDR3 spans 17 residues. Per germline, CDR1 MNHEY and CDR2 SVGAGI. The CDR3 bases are TGTGCCAGCATTCGCGAGTCGAGATCTCCTGGGAACACTGAAGCTTTCTTT. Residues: CASIRESRSPGNTEAFF.

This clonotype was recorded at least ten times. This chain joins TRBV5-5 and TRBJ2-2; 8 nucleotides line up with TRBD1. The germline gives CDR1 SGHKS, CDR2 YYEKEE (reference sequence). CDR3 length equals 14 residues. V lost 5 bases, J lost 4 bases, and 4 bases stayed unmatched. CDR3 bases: TGTGCCAGCAGTCCGGACAGGGCCACCGGGGAGCTGTTTTTT. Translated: CASSPDRATGELFF.

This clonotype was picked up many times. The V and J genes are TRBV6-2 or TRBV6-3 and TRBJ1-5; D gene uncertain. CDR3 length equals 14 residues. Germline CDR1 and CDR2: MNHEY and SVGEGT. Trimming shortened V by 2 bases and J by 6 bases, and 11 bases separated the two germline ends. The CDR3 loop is CASSYVAGSQPQHF. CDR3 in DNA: TGTGCCAGCAGTTACGTTGCGGGTAGTCAGCCCCAGCATTTT.

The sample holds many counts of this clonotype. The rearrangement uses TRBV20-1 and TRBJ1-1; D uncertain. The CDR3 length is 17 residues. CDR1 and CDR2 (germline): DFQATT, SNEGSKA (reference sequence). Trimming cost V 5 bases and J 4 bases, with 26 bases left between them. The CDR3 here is CSAQVGSSMGGGTEAFF. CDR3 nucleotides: TGCAGTGCTCAGGTCGGGAGTTCGATGGGCGGAGGCACTGAAGCTTTCTTT.

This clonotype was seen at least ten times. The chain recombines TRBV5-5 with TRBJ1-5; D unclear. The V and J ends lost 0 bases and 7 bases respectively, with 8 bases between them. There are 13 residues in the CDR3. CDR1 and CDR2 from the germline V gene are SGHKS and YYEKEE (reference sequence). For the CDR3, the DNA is TGTGCCAGCAGCTTGGTAGGAGGGCAGCCCCAGCATTTT. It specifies CASSLVGGQPQHF.

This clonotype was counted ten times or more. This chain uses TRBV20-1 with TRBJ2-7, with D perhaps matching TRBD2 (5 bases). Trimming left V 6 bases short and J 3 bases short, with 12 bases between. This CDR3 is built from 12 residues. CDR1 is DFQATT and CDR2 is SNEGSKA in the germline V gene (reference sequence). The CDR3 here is CSAVDGIYEQYF. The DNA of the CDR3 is TGCAGTGCAGTTGACGGGATCTACGAGCAGTACTTC.

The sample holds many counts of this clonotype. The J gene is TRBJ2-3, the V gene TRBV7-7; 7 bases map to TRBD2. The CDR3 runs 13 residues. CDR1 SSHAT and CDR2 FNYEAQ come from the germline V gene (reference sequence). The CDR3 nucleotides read TGTGCTAGCGCTAGCGGATCCACAGATACGCAGTATTTT. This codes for CASASGSTDTQYF.

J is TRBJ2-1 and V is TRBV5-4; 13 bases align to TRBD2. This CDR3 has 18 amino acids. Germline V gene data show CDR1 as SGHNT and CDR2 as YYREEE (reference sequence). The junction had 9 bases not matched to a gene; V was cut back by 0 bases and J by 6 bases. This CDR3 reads CASSLGSPGLAGLNEQFF. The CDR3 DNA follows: TGTGCCAGCAGCTTGGGAAGCCCGGGACTAGCGGGGCTCAATGAGCAGTTCTTC.

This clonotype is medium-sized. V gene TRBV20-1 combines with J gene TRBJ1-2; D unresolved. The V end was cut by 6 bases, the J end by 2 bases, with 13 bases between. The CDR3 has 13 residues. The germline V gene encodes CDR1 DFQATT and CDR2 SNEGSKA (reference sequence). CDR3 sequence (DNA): TGCAGTGCCCCTGCGGAAGGAAACTATGGCTACACCTTC. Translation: CSAPAEGNYGYTF.

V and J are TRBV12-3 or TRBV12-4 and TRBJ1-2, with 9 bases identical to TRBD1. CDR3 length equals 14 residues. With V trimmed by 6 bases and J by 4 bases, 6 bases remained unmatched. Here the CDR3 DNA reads TGTGCCAGCAGGGGGACAGGGAACGGCTATGGCTACACCTTC. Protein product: CASRGTGNGYGYTF.

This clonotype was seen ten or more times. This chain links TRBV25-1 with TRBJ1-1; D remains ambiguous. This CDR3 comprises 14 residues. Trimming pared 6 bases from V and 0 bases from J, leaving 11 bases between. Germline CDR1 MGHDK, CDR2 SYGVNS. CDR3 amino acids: CASRFGQVNTEAFF. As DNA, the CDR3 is TGTGCCAGCAGGTTCGGGCAAGTGAACACTGAAGCTTTCTTT.